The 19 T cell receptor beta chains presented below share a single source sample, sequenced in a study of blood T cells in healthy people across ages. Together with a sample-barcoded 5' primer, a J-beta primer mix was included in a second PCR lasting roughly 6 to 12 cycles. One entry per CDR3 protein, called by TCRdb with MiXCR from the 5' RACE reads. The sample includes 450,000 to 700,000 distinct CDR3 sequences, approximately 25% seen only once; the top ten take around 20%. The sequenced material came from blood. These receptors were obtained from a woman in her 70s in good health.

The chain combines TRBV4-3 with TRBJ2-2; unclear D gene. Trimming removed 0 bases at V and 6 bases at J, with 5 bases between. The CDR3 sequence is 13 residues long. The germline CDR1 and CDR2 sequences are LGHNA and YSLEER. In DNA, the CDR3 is TGCGCCAGCAGCCAAGATCTTGCCGGGGAGCTGTTTTTT. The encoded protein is CASSQDLAGELFF.

CDR3 sequence reads: CSVTGTGPEETQYF. The DNA of the CDR3 is TGCAGCGTTACGGGGACAGGGCCCGAAGAGACCCAGTACTTC. The rearrangement links TRBV29-1 to TRBJ2-5, with 9 bases matching TRBD1. V was clipped by 5 bases and J by 3 bases; unmatched bases: 7. Germline V CDR1 and CDR2: SQVTM, ANQGSEA. This CDR3 comprises 14 residues. The entire variable domain, with the rest obtained from reference TRBV29-1 and TRBJ2-5, is as follows: SAVISQKPSRDICQRGTSLTIQCQVDSQVTMMFWYRQQPGQSLTLIATANQGSEATYESGFVIDKFPISRPNLTFSTLTVSNMSPEDSSIYLCSVTGTGPEETQYFGPGTRLLVL.

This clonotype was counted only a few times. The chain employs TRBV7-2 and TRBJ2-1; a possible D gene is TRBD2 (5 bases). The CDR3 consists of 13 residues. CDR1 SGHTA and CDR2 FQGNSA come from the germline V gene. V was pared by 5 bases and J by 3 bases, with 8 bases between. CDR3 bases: TGTGCCAGCAGCGTCGGGAACTACAATGAGCAGTTCTTC. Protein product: CASSVGNYNEQFF. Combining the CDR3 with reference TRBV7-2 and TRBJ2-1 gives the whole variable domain GAGVSQSPSNKVTEKGKDVELRCDPISGHTALYWYRQSLGQGLEFLIYFQGNSAPDKSGLPSDRFSAERTGGSVSTLTIQRTQQEDSAVYLCASSVGNYNEQFFGPGTRLTVL.

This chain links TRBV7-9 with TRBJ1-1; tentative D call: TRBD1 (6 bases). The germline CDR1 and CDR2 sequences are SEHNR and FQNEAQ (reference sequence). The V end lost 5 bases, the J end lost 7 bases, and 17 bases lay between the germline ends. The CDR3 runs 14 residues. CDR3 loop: CASSPLQGSVEAFF. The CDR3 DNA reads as TGTGCCAGCAGCCCTCTCCAGGGGTCCGTTGAAGCTTTCTTT.

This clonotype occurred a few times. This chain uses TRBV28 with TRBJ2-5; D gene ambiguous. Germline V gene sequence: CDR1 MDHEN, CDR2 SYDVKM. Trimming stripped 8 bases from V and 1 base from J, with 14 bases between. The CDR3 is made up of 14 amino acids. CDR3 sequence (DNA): TGTGCCAGCCTTTCCGCAGGAATCCAAGAGACCCAGTACTTC. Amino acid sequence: CASLSAGIQETQYF.

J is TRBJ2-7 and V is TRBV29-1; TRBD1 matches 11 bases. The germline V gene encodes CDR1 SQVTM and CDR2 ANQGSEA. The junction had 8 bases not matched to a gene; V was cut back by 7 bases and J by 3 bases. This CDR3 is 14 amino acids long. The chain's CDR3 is CSASGTGGIYEQYF. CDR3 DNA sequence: TGCAGCGCTTCCGGGACAGGGGGTATCTACGAGCAGTACTTC.

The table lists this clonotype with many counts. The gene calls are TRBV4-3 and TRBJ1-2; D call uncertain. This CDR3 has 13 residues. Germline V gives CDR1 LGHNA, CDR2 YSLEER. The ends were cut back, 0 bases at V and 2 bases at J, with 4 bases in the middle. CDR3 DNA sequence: TGCGCCAGCAGCCAAGACCGAAACTATGGCTACACCTTC. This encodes CASSQDRNYGYTF.

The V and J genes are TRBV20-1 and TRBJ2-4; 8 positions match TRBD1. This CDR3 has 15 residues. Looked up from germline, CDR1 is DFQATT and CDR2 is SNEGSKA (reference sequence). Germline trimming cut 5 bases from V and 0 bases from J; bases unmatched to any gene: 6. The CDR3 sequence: CSARQGLLAKNIQYF. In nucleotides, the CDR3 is TGCAGTGCTCGACAGGGGCTCCTAGCCAAAAACATTCAGTACTTC.

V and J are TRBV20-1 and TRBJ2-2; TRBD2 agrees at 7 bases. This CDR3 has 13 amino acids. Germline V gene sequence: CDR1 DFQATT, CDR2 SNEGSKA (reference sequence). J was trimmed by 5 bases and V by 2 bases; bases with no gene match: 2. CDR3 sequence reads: CSARRGGTGELFF. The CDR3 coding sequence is TGCAGTGCTAGACGCGGGGGAACCGGGGAGCTGTTTTTT.

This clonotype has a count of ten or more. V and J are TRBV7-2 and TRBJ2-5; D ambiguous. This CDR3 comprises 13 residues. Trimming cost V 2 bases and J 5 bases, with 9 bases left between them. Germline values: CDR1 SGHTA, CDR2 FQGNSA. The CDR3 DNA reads TGTGCCAGCAGCTTACGGGTGCGGGAGACCCAGTACTTC. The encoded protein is CASSLRVRETQYF.

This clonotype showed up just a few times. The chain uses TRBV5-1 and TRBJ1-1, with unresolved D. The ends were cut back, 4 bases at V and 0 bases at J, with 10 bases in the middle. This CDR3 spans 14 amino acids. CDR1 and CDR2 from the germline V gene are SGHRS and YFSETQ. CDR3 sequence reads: CASSPKGLNTEAFF. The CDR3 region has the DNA TGCGCCAGCAGCCCAAAAGGATTGAACACTGAAGCTTTCTTT.

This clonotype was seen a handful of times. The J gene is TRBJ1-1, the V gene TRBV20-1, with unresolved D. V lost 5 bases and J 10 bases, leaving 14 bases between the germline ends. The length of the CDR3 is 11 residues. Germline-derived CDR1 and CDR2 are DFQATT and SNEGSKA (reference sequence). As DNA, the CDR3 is TGCAGTGCTCGGACGGACTTTAGAGCTTTCTTT. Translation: CSARTDFRAFF.

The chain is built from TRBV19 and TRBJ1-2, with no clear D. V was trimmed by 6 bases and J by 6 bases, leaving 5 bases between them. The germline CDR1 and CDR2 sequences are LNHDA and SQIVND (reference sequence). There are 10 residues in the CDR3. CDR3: CASSRDGYTF. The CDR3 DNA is TGTGCCAGTAGCCGCGATGGCTACACCTTC.

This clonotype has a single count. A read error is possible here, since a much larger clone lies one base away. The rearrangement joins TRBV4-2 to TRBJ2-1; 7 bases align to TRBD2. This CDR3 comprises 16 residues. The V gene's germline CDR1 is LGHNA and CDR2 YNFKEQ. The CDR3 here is CASSRGLAGEYIEQFF. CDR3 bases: TGTGCCAGCAGCCGCGGATTGGCGGGGGAGTACATTGAGCAGTTCTTC.

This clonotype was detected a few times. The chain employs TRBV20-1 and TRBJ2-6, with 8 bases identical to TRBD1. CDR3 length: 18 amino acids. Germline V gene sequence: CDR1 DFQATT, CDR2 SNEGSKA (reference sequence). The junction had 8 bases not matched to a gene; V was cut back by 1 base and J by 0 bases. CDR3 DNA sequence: TGCAGTGCTAGAGTCATGGGACAGGCGACCTCTGGGGCCAACGTCCTGACTTTC. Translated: CSARVMGQATSGANVLTF.

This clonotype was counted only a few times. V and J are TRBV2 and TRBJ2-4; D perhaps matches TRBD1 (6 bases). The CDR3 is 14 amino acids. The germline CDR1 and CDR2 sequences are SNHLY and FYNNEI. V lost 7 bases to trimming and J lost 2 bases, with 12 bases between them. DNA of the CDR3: TGTGCCAGCACGGTGGGGGCGTCCAAAAACATTCAGTACTTC. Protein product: CASTVGASKNIQYF.

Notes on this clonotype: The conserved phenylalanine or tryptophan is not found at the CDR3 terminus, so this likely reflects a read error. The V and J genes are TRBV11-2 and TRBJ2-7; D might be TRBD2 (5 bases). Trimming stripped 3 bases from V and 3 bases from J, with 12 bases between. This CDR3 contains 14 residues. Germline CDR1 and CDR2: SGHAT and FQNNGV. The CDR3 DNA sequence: TGTGCCAGCAGCTTTAGCTCAGGAGGCTACGAGCAGTACCTC. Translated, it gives CASSFSSGGYEQYL.

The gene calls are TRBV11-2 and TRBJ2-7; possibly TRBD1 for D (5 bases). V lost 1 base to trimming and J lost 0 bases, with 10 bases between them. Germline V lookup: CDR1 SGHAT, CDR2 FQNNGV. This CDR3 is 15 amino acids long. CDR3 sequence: CASSLGQGRSYEQYF. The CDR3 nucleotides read TGTGCCAGCAGCTTAGGGCAGGGTCGCTCCTACGAGCAGTACTTC.

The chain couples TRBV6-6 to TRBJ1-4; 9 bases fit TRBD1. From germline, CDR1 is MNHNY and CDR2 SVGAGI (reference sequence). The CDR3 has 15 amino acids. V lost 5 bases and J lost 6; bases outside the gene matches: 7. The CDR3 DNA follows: TGTGCCAGCAGTCACCGGGACAGGGATTATGAAAAACTGTTTTTT. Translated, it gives CASSHRDRDYEKLFF.